What follows are 20 T cell receptor beta chains derived from one specimen sequenced in a study of cytomegalovirus exposure and HLA in healthy donors. In the PCR, 60 Vbeta and 13 Jbeta primers were used. TCRdb's table, derived via immunoSEQ multiplex PCR, lists solely in-frame clones and lacks some. This table has some 140,000 clones, around three quarters appearing once. The material sequenced was PBMCs. These receptors were taken from a man aged 35-49 years in good health and CMV-seropositive.

The genes are TRBV7-2 and TRBJ1-2; maybe TRBD1 (6 bases). The V and J ends lost 0 bases and 8 bases respectively, with 16 bases between them. The CDR3 has 15 amino acids. Germline CDR1 reads SGHTA; CDR2 reads FQGNSA. The CDR3 coding sequence is TGTGCCAGCAGCTTAGCGCTGGACAGAGGCTTGGGCTACACCTTC. The encoded protein is CASSLALDRGLGYTF.

Only one count was recorded for this clone. V is TRBV11-1 and J is TRBJ2-7; TRBD2 matches 10 bases. V lost 5 bases to trimming and J lost 2 bases; unmatched junction nucleotides: 9. Germline V CDR1 and CDR2: SGHAT, FQDESV (reference sequence). The CDR3 consists of 16 residues. Here the CDR3 DNA reads TGTGCCAGCAGCCCACGTGGGACTAGCGTAGCCTACGAGCAGTACTTC. Translated, it gives CASSPRGTSVAYEQYF.

Written as DNA, the CDR3 is TGTGCCTGGGACTTTAACAATGAGCAGTTCTTC. Translated: CAWDFNNEQFF. The chain joins TRBV30 to TRBJ2-1; D remains ambiguous. V was shortened by 5 bases and J by 5 bases, with 7 bases between the two germline ends. CDR1 GTSNPN and CDR2 SVGIG come from the germline V gene (reference sequence). The CDR3 has 11 amino acids.

The chain uses TRBV6-1 and TRBJ2-7; D is undetermined. Germline values: CDR1 MNHNS, CDR2 SASEGT. The CDR3 extends over 12 amino acids. Trimming removed 9 bases at V and 0 bases at J, with 9 bases between. CDR3 protein: CASSTDSYEQYF. CDR3 sequence (DNA): TGTGCCAGTTCCACTGACTCCTACGAGCAGTACTTC.

The chain employs TRBV6-5 and TRBJ1-2; D call uncertain. In germline, CDR1 is MNHEY, CDR2 SVGAGI. This CDR3 contains 14 residues. Trimming took 0 bases from V and 6 from J, leaving 11 bases between them. CDR3 residues: CASSYSPGGDGYTF. The CDR3 coding sequence is TGTGCCAGCAGTTACTCGCCGGGAGGAGATGGCTACACCTTC.

This sequence joins TRBV19 and TRBJ2-2, with 8 bases identical to TRBD1. CDR1 and CDR2 (germline): LNHDA, SQIVND (reference sequence). CDR3 length: 15 amino acids. J lost 3 bases, V lost 7 bases, and 7 bases had no gene match. This CDR3 is CASIQDRGYTGELFF. CDR3 bases: TGTGCCAGTATCCAAGACAGGGGATACACCGGGGAGCTGTTTTTT.

The chain carries TRBV30 and TRBJ2-2, with 9 bases fitting TRBD2. V lost 4 bases and J lost 1; bases outside the gene matches: 1. The CDR3 length is 14 residues. Per the germline V gene, CDR1 is GTSNPN and CDR2 is SVGIG (reference sequence). The CDR3: CAWTSGMNTGELFF. Written as DNA, the CDR3 is TGTGCCTGGACTAGCGGGATGAACACCGGGGAGCTGTTTTTT. The whole variable domain, filled in from reference TRBV30 and TRBJ2-2, reads SQTIHQWPATLVQPVGSPLSLECTVEGTSNPNLYWYRQAAGRGLQLLFYSVGIGQISSEVPQNLSASRPQDRQFILSSKKLLLSDSGFYLCAWTSGMNTGELFFGEGSRLTVL.

This clone was found once. The rearrangement uses TRBV5-1 and TRBJ2-2; no clear D gene. Germline loops: CDR1 SGHRS, CDR2 YFSETQ. The CDR3 covers 17 residues. V shed 3 bases and J shed 5 bases, with 20 bases lying between them. This CDR3 reads CASSSPRYITVTGELFF. DNA of the CDR3: TGCGCCAGCAGCTCCCCCCGCTATATCACGGTAACCGGGGAGCTGTTTTTT. Full variable domain (missing parts from reference TRBV5-1 and TRBJ2-2): KAGVTQTPRYLIKTRGQQVTLSCSPISGHRSVSWYQQTPGQGLQFLFEYFSETQRNKGNFPGRFSGRQFSNSRSEMNVSTLELGDSALYLCASSSPRYITVTGELFFGEGSRLTVL.

This clone was picked up a small number of times. The chain combines TRBV6-6 with TRBJ1-1; TRBD1 agrees at 10 bases. V lost 4 bases to trimming and J lost 11 bases; unmatched junction nucleotides: 13. The CDR3 is made up of 15 amino acids. Looked up from germline, CDR1 is MNHNY and CDR2 is SVGAGI (reference sequence). CDR3: CASSSGTGARRGAFF. The DNA for the CDR3 is TGTGCCAGCAGTTCGGGGACAGGGGCCCGCCGCGGTGCTTTCTTT.

The J gene is TRBJ2-1, the V gene TRBV6-1; the D is unclear. Germline CDR1 MNHNS, CDR2 SASEGT. The V and J ends lost 6 bases and 3 bases respectively, with 3 bases between them. The CDR3 length is 11 residues. The CDR3 loop reads CASSLYNEQFF. Written as DNA, the CDR3 is TGTGCCAGCAGCCTCTACAATGAGCAGTTCTTC.

This chain links TRBV28 with TRBJ1-2; TRBD1 matches 7 bases. The CDR3 spans 15 residues. Trimming at V came to 3 bases and at J to 4 bases, leaving 8 bases not matched to a gene. Germline values: CDR1 MDHEN, CDR2 SYDVKM. The CDR3 sequence is CASSFGTGQIYGYTF. The CDR3, as DNA: TGTGCCAGCAGTTTCGGTACGGGACAGATCTATGGCTACACCTTC.

The chain links TRBV7-9 to TRBJ1-4, with D tentatively TRBD1 (5 bases). Germline values: CDR1 SEHNR, CDR2 FQNEAQ (reference sequence). The CDR3 length is 15 residues. V shed 1 base and J shed 7 bases, with 13 bases lying between them. The CDR3 DNA sequence: TGTGCCAGCAGCTTAGTTCAGGGAATAAGTGAAAAACTGTTTTTT. This translates into CASSLVQGISEKLFF.

This clone turned up a few times. The CDR3 DNA reads as TGCGCCAGCAGCTCCGTTTTGACTAGCGGGAGCTACGAGCAGTACTTC. It codes for CASSSVLTSGSYEQYF. The rearrangement links TRBV5-1 to TRBJ2-7, with 12 bases fitting TRBD2. This CDR3 is built from 16 residues. Germline CDR1 is SGHRS and CDR2 is YFSETQ. Unmatched junction bases numbered 7, after V lost 3 bases and J lost 3 bases.

V usage is TRBV7-2 and J usage is TRBJ1-4; D uncertain. Trimming shortened V by 1 base and J by 5 bases, and 11 bases separated the two germline ends. Germline values: CDR1 SGHTA, CDR2 FQGNSA. The length of the CDR3 is 15 residues. The CDR3 is CASSLDWSQNEKLFF. In DNA, the CDR3 is TGTGCCAGCAGCTTAGATTGGTCCCAGAATGAAAAACTGTTTTTT.

V is TRBV5-1 and J is TRBJ1-1; 8 positions agree with TRBD1. This CDR3 comprises 16 residues. Germline CDR1 SGHRS, CDR2 YFSETQ. V lost 1 base and J lost 0; bases outside the gene matches: 5. The DNA for the CDR3 is TGCGCCAGCAGCTTGCAGGGACAGGATCTGAACACTGAAGCTTTCTTT. Translating it yields CASSLQGQDLNTEAFF. Variable domain in full (rest from reference TRBV5-1 and TRBJ1-1): KAGVTQTPRYLIKTRGQQVTLSCSPISGHRSVSWYQQTPGQGLQFLFEYFSETQRNKGNFPGRFSGRQFSNSRSEMNVSTLELGDSALYLCASSLQGQDLNTEAFFGQGTRLTVV.

The chain joins TRBV28 to TRBJ2-7; 10 bases match TRBD2. Germline loops: CDR1 MDHEN, CDR2 SYDVKM. V was pared by 5 bases and J by 6 bases, with 13 bases of the junction left unmatched. The CDR3 consists of 16 residues. CDR3: CASSPRGAGGPGEQYF. CDR3 DNA sequence: TGTGCCAGCAGTCCACGGGGAGCGGGAGGGCCGGGCGAGCAGTACTTC. Combining the CDR3 with reference TRBV28 and TRBJ2-7 gives the whole variable domain DVKVTQSSRYLVKRTGEKVFLECVQDMDHENMFWYRQDPGLGLRLIYFSYDVKMKEKGDIPEGYSVSREKKERFSLILESASTNQTSMYLCASSPRGAGGPGEQYFGPGTRLTVT.

This clone has a handful of counts. The chain recombines TRBV12-5 with TRBJ2-7; 9 nucleotides match TRBD2. This CDR3 has 14 residues. Looked up from germline, CDR1 is LGHNT and CDR2 is FRNRAP. J was trimmed by 3 bases and V by 5 bases; bases with no gene match: 5. The CDR3 sequence is CASGMGLAYYEQYF. CDR3 nucleotides: TGTGCTAGTGGTATGGGACTAGCCTACTACGAGCAGTACTTC.

The rearrangement joins TRBV11-1 to TRBJ1-2, with D possibly being TRBD1 (6 bases). The V end lost 5 bases, the J end lost 3 bases, and 13 bases lay between the germline ends. Germline V gives CDR1 SGHAT, CDR2 FQDESV (reference sequence). There are 14 residues in the CDR3. Here the CDR3 DNA reads TGTGCCAGCAGCCCCCCGGGACATTACTATGGCTACACCTTC. This translates into CASSPPGHYYGYTF.

The rearrangement links TRBV10-3 to TRBJ1-1; perhaps TRBD1 as D (6 bases). V lost 5 bases to trimming and J lost 5 bases, with 21 bases between them. This CDR3 contains 16 residues. The germline V gene has CDR1 ENHRY and CDR2 SYGVKD. The CDR3, as DNA: TGTGCCATCAGTCGACAGGATTTTGTCCCAGGTACTGAAGCTTTCTTT. Its protein product is CAISRQDFVPGTEAFF.

The chain recombines TRBV7-9 with TRBJ2-1, with 7 bases that match TRBD1. Germline values: CDR1 SEHNR, CDR2 FQNEAQ (reference sequence). Trimming removed 5 bases from V and 3 bases from J; junction bases left unmatched: 13. The CDR3 contains 17 residues. The CDR3 loop reads CASSAKTGNKFYNEQFF. The CDR3 DNA reads TGTGCCAGCAGCGCGAAGACAGGGAATAAGTTCTACAATGAGCAGTTCTTC.